A single sample is the source of the 7 T cell receptor beta chains below, sequenced in a study of cytomegalovirus exposure and HLA in healthy donors. The PCR had 60 Vbeta and 13 Jbeta primers. Sequencing used immunoSEQ multiplex PCR; TCRdb keeps in-frame clones, though not all of them. With about 200,000 clones in the sample, the ten largest clones hold 0.74%. Sequenced material: PBMCs. These receptor sequences come from a boy aged 10-17 years in good health and CMV-seronegative.

This chain uses TRBV7-3 with TRBJ2-3; 9 bases match TRBD2. The length of the CDR3 is 14 residues. V lost 6 bases, J lost 3 bases, and 4 bases stayed unmatched. Germline CDR1 reads SGHTA; CDR2 reads FQGTGA. CDR3 sequence: CASSKGLATDTQYF. CDR3 DNA: TGTGCCAGCAGTAAGGGACTAGCAACAGATACGCAGTATTTT.

V is TRBV9 and J is TRBJ2-7; TRBD2 matches at 7 bases. V trimming: 2 bases; J trimming: 2 bases; junction bases outside the gene matches: 4. Per the germline V gene, CDR1 is SGDLS and CDR2 is YYNGEE. This CDR3 has 14 residues. The CDR3 DNA reads TGTGCCAGCAGCGTCGGGGGGAGCGCCTACGAGCAGTACTTC. This translates into CASSVGGSAYEQYF. Full variable domain (outside the CDR3, taken from reference TRBV9 and TRBJ2-7): DSGVTQTPKHLITATGQRVTLRCSPRSGDLSVYWYQQSLDQGLQFLIQYYNGEERAKGNILERFSAQQFPDLHSELNLSSLELGDSALYFCASSVGGSAYEQYFGPGTRLTVT.

The chain carries TRBV5-1 and TRBJ2-7; 11 bases line up with TRBD1. The germline CDR1 and CDR2 sequences are SGHRS and YFSETQ. The junction had 4 bases not matched to a gene; V was cut back by 2 bases and J by 3 bases. The CDR3 spans 15 residues. CDR3 region: CASSFGTGGLYEQYF. As DNA, the CDR3 is TGCGCCAGCAGCTTTGGGACAGGGGGTCTCTACGAGCAGTACTTC.

With regard to this clone: The junction does not match germline at one end; this may be a read error. This sequence joins TRBV5-6 and TRBJ1-2; the D gene is possibly TRBD1 (5 bases). The CDR3 sequence is 18 residues long. The germline CDR1 and CDR2 sequences are SGHDT and YYEEEE. The CDR3 DNA is TGTGCCAGCAGCCCCTCCCTAAAAAGGGGAAGTTCGAACTCTGGCTACACCTTC. Its protein product is CASSPSLKRGSSNSGYTF.

The V gene is TRBV4-2, the J gene TRBJ2-3; 12 bases line up with TRBD2. The CDR3 contains 16 residues. V trimming: 5 bases; J trimming: 2 bases; junction bases outside the gene matches: 5. Germline loops: CDR1 LGHNA, CDR2 YNFKEQ. The CDR3 nucleotides read TGTGCCAGCAGCGAAGGACTAGCGGGGTTCACAGATACGCAGTATTTT. This codes for CASSEGLAGFTDTQYF.

V gene TRBV5-1 combines with J gene TRBJ2-1; 9 bases line up with TRBD2. Germline assignment: CDR1 SGHRS and CDR2 YFSETQ. With V trimmed by 4 bases and J by 0 bases, 14 bases remained unmatched. The CDR3 spans 19 residues. The CDR3 nucleotides are TGCGCCAGCAGCCCAAGAGGGGTAGCGGGGGCCAGCTCCTACAATGAGCAGTTCTTC. Translation gives CASSPRGVAGASSYNEQFF.

V and J are TRBV10-3 and TRBJ2-2, with 13 bases aligning to TRBD2. CDR3 length equals 18 residues. In germline, CDR1 is ENHRY, CDR2 SYGVKD. V was pared by 10 bases and J by 4 bases, with 15 bases of the junction left unmatched. DNA for the CDR3: TGTGCCAGCCGGCGGTATACTAGCGGGGGGGCCGCCACCGGGGAGCTGTTTTTT. Its protein product is CASRRYTSGGAATGELFF.